This T cell receptor beta chain was documented in a study of lymphopenia after photon versus proton radiotherapy. Study results and limitations: After lymphocyte nadir, photon-treated repertoires showed oligoclonal expansion, especially CD8+ Temra. Under photons, naive T cells and diversity fell while effector/memory populations rose.

Data came from immunoSEQ multiplex PCR; TCRdb stores just in-frame clones and leaves some out. The sample lists some 29,000 clones, 81% seen once, with less than 35% in the top ten. Points on this clone: Its target is not known.

V lost 5 bases to trimming and J lost 0 bases, with 6 bases between them. CDR1 is SGHAT and CDR2 is FQNNGV in the germline V gene. The CDR3 spans 13 residues. This clonotype was sampled from a man aged 50-59 years with gastric cancer. The genes are TRBV11-2 and TRBJ2-3; D is uncertain. The sequencing here drew on peripheral blood, taken from a patient treated with photon-based radiotherapy. CDR3 sequence: CASSPFSTDTQYF. The CDR3 DNA reads as TGTGCCAGCAGCCCCTTCAGCACAGATACGCAGTATTTT. Full variable domain (outside the CDR3, taken from reference TRBV11-2 and TRBJ2-3): EAGVAQSPRYKIIEKRQSVAFWCNPISGHATLYWYQQILGQGPKLLIQFQNNGVVDDSQLPKDRFSAERLKGVDSTLKIQPAKLEDSAVYLCASSPFSTDTQYFGPGTRLTVL.